A single sample is the source of the 5 T cell receptor beta chains below, sequenced in a study of blood T cell repertoires in COVID-19. Sequencing used immunoSEQ multiplex PCR; TCRdb keeps in-frame clones, though not all of them. The data hold some 250,000 clones, with approximately 89% observed a single time. The sequenced sample was PBMCs or T cells enriched from blood (not recorded which). The origin of the receptors is a woman aged 30 to 39 with acute COVID-19.

The J gene is TRBJ2-3, the V gene TRBV4-1, with D possibly matching TRBD1 (6 bases). Germline assignment: CDR1 MGHRA and CDR2 YSYEKL. Between the trimmed V and J ends, which lost 4 bases and 0 bases, there was a span of 14 bases. The CDR3 extends over 16 amino acids. In nucleotides, the CDR3 is TGCGCCAGCAGCCCCCGGGGACATATTAGCACAGATACGCAGTATTTT. Amino acids: CASSPRGHISTDTQYF.

The rearrangement links TRBV30 to TRBJ2-5; 9 bases are a match to TRBD2. The CDR3 covers 14 residues. V lost 2 bases, J lost 4 bases, and 5 bases stayed unmatched. Per the germline V gene, CDR1 is GTSNPN and CDR2 is SVGIG (reference sequence). CDR3 residues: CAWSRHSGGETQYF. The CDR3 bases are TGTGCCTGGAGTCGCCATAGCGGGGGAGAGACCCAGTACTTC.

This clone was counted between two and nine times. The CDR3 coding sequence is TGCGCCAGCAGCTTGGGGCAGGGGAAAGAGACCCAGTACTTC. Its protein is CASSLGQGKETQYF. This chain links TRBV5-1 with TRBJ2-5; D might be TRBD1 (6 bases). The CDR3 has 14 residues. CDR1 and CDR2 (germline): SGHRS, YFSETQ. V was clipped by 0 bases and J by 3 bases, with 9 bases between them.

The rearrangement links TRBV30 to TRBJ2-1; the match to TRBD2 covers 7 bases. The CDR3 is made up of 16 amino acids. Germline V CDR1 and CDR2: GTSNPN, SVGIG (reference sequence). V dropped 2 bases and J dropped 2; count of bases not matched to a gene: 9. The CDR3 DNA reads as TGTGCCTGGAGTATGGGGGGGGTAAGACCCTACAATGAGCAGTTCTTC. Protein product: CAWSMGGVRPYNEQFF.

The CDR3 region is CASSVAGGDETQYF. The CDR3 DNA sequence: TGTGCCAGCAGCGTAGCTGGAGGGGACGAGACCCAGTACTTC. The rearrangement links TRBV9 to TRBJ2-5; maybe TRBD2 (6 bases). CDR1 and CDR2 (germline): SGDLS, YYNGEE. The CDR3 sequence is 14 residues long. V dropped 0 bases and J dropped 5 bases, with 11 bases sitting between them.